The 27 T cell receptor beta chains below come from one sample, sequenced in a study of neurological immune-mediated disorders. MiXCR was run by TCRdb on the 5' RACE reads, yielding one entry per CDR3 protein. The sample lists 55,000 to 75,000 distinct CDR3 sequences; roughly 2.5% were seen once. The sample comprised PBMCs. The receptor source for this set is a man aged 45-65 years with multiple sclerosis.

This clonotype has ten or more counts. This sequence joins TRBV4-1 and TRBJ2-7, with D hard to call. Trimming took 4 bases from V and 6 from J, leaving 16 bases between them. The CDR3 totals 14 residues. Germline lookup yields CDR1 MGHRA and CDR2 YSYEKL. The chain's CDR3 is CASSLRAIGGEQYF. The DNA for the CDR3 is TGCGCCAGCAGCCTCCGGGCAATAGGTGGCGAGCAGTACTTC.

In the case of this clonotype: Just one base apart from a much larger clone, this may be a read error. V usage is TRBV20-1 and J usage is TRBJ1-6, with 9 bases that match TRBD1. Germline-derived CDR1 and CDR2 are DFQATT and SNEGSKA (reference sequence). V lost 3 bases to trimming and J lost 9 bases; unmatched junction nucleotides: 9. This CDR3 has 15 amino acids. In nucleotides, the CDR3 is TGCAGTGCTAGTCTTAATGGACAGGGGAGTTCACCCCTCCACTTT. Protein sequence: CSASLNGQGSSPLHF.

This clonotype was observed at least ten times. The rearrangement joins TRBV12-3 or TRBV12-4 to TRBJ2-1; TRBD2 is a possible D gene (6 bases). This CDR3 comprises 14 residues. V was pared by 6 bases and J by 5 bases, with 14 bases between. The CDR3, as DNA: TGTGCCAGCAGCGTCAGGAGGGCCCACAATGAGCAGTTCTTC. Its protein is CASSVRRAHNEQFF.

This clonotype was picked up many times. This chain connects TRBV12-3 or TRBV12-4 to TRBJ1-2; D is ambiguous. The CDR3 sequence is 13 residues long. The V end lost 5 bases, the J end lost 4 bases, and 11 bases lay between the germline ends. The CDR3 DNA sequence: TGTGCCAGCAGTCTGGGCCGGGCCTATGGCTACACCTTC. Translation gives CASSLGRAYGYTF.

This clonotype has ten or more counts. V gene TRBV5-4 combines with J gene TRBJ2-7, with TRBD2 matching 12 bases. This CDR3 has 14 amino acids. V lost 4 bases, J lost 4 bases, and 3 bases stayed unmatched. The germline V gene encodes CDR1 SGHNT and CDR2 YYREEE (reference sequence). The CDR3 region is CASSPTSGGYEQYF. The CDR3 DNA reads TGTGCCAGCAGCCCGACTAGCGGGGGATACGAGCAGTACTTC.

This clonotype is termed medium-sized. CDR3 coding DNA: TGCGCCAGCAGCCCTCGTGCAGGGCCCCCTGAAGCTTTCTTT. It encodes CASSPRAGPPEAFF. The rearrangement links TRBV5-1 to TRBJ1-1; D might be TRBD1 (5 bases). CDR3 length: 14 amino acids. Germline CDR1 is SGHRS and CDR2 is YFSETQ. Trimming cost V 4 bases and J 6 bases, with 16 bases left between them. Variable domain in full (rest from reference TRBV5-1 and TRBJ1-1): KAGVTQTPRYLIKTRGQQVTLSCSPISGHRSVSWYQQTPGQGLQFLFEYFSETQRNKGNFPGRFSGRQFSNSRSEMNVSTLELGDSALYLCASSPRAGPPEAFFGQGTRLTVV.

This clonotype has a count of ten or more. The chain links TRBV12-3 or TRBV12-4 to TRBJ2-6, with a possible D match to TRBD1 (5 bases). The V gene lost 3 bases and the J gene lost 3 bases, with 9 bases spanning the gap. CDR3 length: 15 residues. CDR3: CASSFRVNGANVLTF. CDR3 coding DNA: TGTGCCAGCAGTTTCAGGGTGAATGGGGCCAACGTCCTGACTTTC.

This clonotype was counted at least ten times. This chain connects TRBV11-2 to TRBJ2-7; D might be TRBD1 (6 bases). The V and J ends lost 6 bases and 3 bases respectively, with 15 bases between them. Germline values: CDR1 SGHAT, CDR2 FQNNGV. The CDR3 is 14 residues long. CDR3 protein: CASRRPGQLYEQYF. The CDR3 DNA reads as TGTGCCAGCAGGAGACCGGGACAACTCTACGAGCAGTACTTC.

This clonotype appeared many times. The chain carries TRBV5-1 and TRBJ2-1; 7 positions agree with TRBD1. Germline V lookup: CDR1 SGHRS, CDR2 YFSETQ. The CDR3 is made up of 18 amino acids. Trimming removed 1 base from V and 3 bases from J; junction bases left unmatched: 13. CDR3 in amino acids: CASSLNPPGGQSYNEQFF. CDR3 in DNA: TGCGCCAGCAGCTTGAACCCACCAGGGGGTCAGAGCTACAATGAGCAGTTCTTC.

This clonotype was seen many times. The CDR3: CASSPRTGGATGELFF. The CDR3 DNA reads TGTGCCAGCAGCCCCAGGACAGGGGGGGCCACCGGGGAGCTGTTTTTT. The V and J genes are TRBV7-6 and TRBJ2-2, with TRBD1 identical over 10 bases. The germline CDR1 and CDR2 sequences are SGHVS and FNYEAQ. V gave up 5 bases and J gave up 4 bases; unmatched junction bases: 7. The CDR3 covers 16 residues.

This clonotype was recorded many times. This chain uses TRBV5-1 with TRBJ2-2; a weak D match, TRBD1 (6 bases). Germline loops: CDR1 SGHRS, CDR2 YFSETQ. CDR3 size: 14 residues. Deletions cut 0 bases from V and 5 bases from J, with 8 bases between. CDR3 coding DNA: TGCGCCAGCAGCTTGGACAGGGTAACCGGGGAGCTGTTTTTT. Residues: CASSLDRVTGELFF.

This clonotype was recorded at least ten times. The rearrangement uses TRBV6-2 or TRBV6-3 and TRBJ2-5, with 7 bases lining up with TRBD1. The germline V gene encodes CDR1 MNHEY and CDR2 SVGEGT. Losses at the gene ends were 5 bases for V and 7 bases for J; bases not matched to a gene: 10. This CDR3 region has 14 residues. The CDR3 is CASSLGDSRGTQYF. For the CDR3, the DNA is TGTGCCAGCAGTCTGGGGGACAGCCGGGGGACCCAGTACTTC.

In its sample, this clonotype was seen many times. V gene TRBV20-1 combines with J gene TRBJ1-5, with 8 bases identical to TRBD1. Germline CDR1 is DFQATT and CDR2 is SNEGSKA (reference sequence). The V segment lost 7 bases and the J segment 5 bases; nucleotides outside the gene matches: 10. CDR3 length: 14 amino acids. CDR3 nucleotides: TGCAGTGTTTCCTCCGGGACAGGATATCAGCCCCAGCATTTT. Protein product: CSVSSGTGYQPQHF.

Points on this clonotype: A much more abundant neighbour one base away suggests this may be a read error. V gene TRBV2 combines with J gene TRBJ2-5; the D gene is possibly TRBD2 (6 bases). This CDR3 spans 13 amino acids. The germline gives CDR1 SNHLY, CDR2 FYNNEI. CDR3 in DNA: TGTGCCAGCAGTGAACGGCGGGGAGAGAACCAGTACTTC. It codes for CASSERRGENQYF.

This clonotype was detected ten times or more. The chain joins TRBV7-3 to TRBJ2-1, with D possibly called TRBD1 or TRBD2 (6 bases each). This CDR3 spans 15 amino acids. Germline V gene lookup returns CDR1 SGHTA and CDR2 FQGTGA. Trimming stripped 4 bases from V and 6 bases from J, with 16 bases between. For the CDR3, the DNA is TGTGCCAGCAGCTCTAGGGGGGATGTGGGCAATGAGCAGTTCTTC. Translation: CASSSRGDVGNEQFF.

This clonotype has at least ten counts. The rearrangement joins TRBV30 to TRBJ2-7, with 7 bases aligning to TRBD2. Germline loops: CDR1 GTSNPN, CDR2 SVGIG (reference sequence). The CDR3 contains 16 residues. Unmatched junction bases numbered 14, after V lost 3 bases and J lost 3 bases. CDR3 DNA: TGTGCCTGGAGACCCCTGGGAGGGGCGGAACACTACGAGCAGTACTTC. As protein: CAWRPLGGAEHYEQYF.

This clonotype was counted at least ten times. V is TRBV20-1 and J is TRBJ2-1, with 9 bases matching TRBD1. Germline CDR1 DFQATT, CDR2 SNEGSKA (reference sequence). The CDR3 consists of 15 residues. V lost 5 bases and J lost 0; bases outside the gene matches: 5. In DNA, the CDR3 is TGCAGTGCTGAAAGACAGGGGGTCTCCTACAATGAGCAGTTCTTC. Residues: CSAERQGVSYNEQFF.

This clonotype came up many times. This sequence joins TRBV7-2 and TRBJ1-4; D perhaps matches TRBD1 (5 bases). The V and J ends lost 5 bases and 8 bases respectively, with 15 bases between them. This CDR3 is built from 14 residues. CDR1 is SGHTA and CDR2 is FQGNSA in the germline V gene. This CDR3 reads CASSPGGGREKLFF. For the CDR3, the DNA is TGTGCCAGCAGCCCCGGGGGGGGACGAGAAAAACTGTTTTTT.

This clonotype came up many times. The rearrangement links TRBV6-2 or TRBV6-3 to TRBJ2-7; D is unclear. This CDR3 has 13 residues. Germline V gene sequence: CDR1 MNHEY, CDR2 SVGEGT. With 6 bases removed from V and 3 bases from J, the gap between germline ends came to 12 bases. The CDR3 nucleotides read TGTGCCAGCAGCCGGAACCTGGGCTACGAGCAGTACTTC. It translates to CASSRNLGYEQYF.

This clonotype appeared many times. The gene calls are TRBV10-3 and TRBJ1-3, with D unresolved. V lost 3 bases and J 0 bases, leaving 6 bases between the germline ends. Germline V gene data show CDR1 as ENHRY and CDR2 as SYGVKD. This CDR3 comprises 14 residues. The CDR3 DNA reads as TGTGCCATCAGTGATGGCGTCTCTGGAAACACCATATATTTT. It codes for CAISDGVSGNTIYF.

This clonotype has only a few counts. A single base separates this from a much larger clone, so it may be a read error. This chain joins TRBV10-3 and TRBJ1-5, with no clear D. Germline CDR1 reads ENHRY; CDR2 reads SYGVKD. The CDR3 sequence is 12 residues long. CDR3 residues: CAISDMAQHQHF. In DNA, the CDR3 is TGTGCCATCAGTGATATGGCTCAGCACCAGCATTTT.

There are many counts of this clonotype. The chain employs TRBV5-1 and TRBJ2-1, with D tentatively TRBD1 (6 bases). Germline values: CDR1 SGHRS, CDR2 YFSETQ. The V end was cut by 9 bases, the J end by 6 bases, with 16 bases between. The CDR3 has 13 residues. CDR3 sequence (DNA): TGCGCCACCCGTACAGGGTTGGGCAATGAGCAGTTCTTC. Translated: CATRTGLGNEQFF.

The DNA of the CDR3 is TGTGCCAGCAGACTTGAGGGACTGTCCACTGAAGCTTTCTTT. It yields the protein CASRLEGLSTEAFF. The chain joins TRBV12-3 or TRBV12-4 to TRBJ1-1; a possible D gene is TRBD1 (5 bases). V gave up 6 bases and J gave up 4 bases, with 15 bases separating them. This CDR3 has 14 residues.

This clonotype has ten or more counts. The V and J genes are TRBV20-1 and TRBJ2-1; the match to TRBD2 covers 12 bases. Germline V gene sequence: CDR1 DFQATT, CDR2 SNEGSKA (reference sequence). The CDR3 runs to 14 residues. V lost 5 bases to trimming and J lost 12 bases; unmatched junction nucleotides: 11. The CDR3 sequence is CSALPSGGARRQFF. In DNA form, the CDR3 reads TGCAGTGCTCTTCCTAGCGGGGGGGCGCGTCGGCAGTTCTTC.

This clonotype was seen ten or more times. V and J are TRBV12-3 or TRBV12-4 and TRBJ2-7; D remains unclear. The V end was cut by 5 bases, the J end by 4 bases, with 6 bases between. The length of the CDR3 is 11 residues. CDR3 DNA: TGTGCCAGCAGTACTAATTACGAGCAGTACTTC. Its protein product is CASSTNYEQYF.

Many counts were recorded for this clonotype. V is TRBV20-1 and J is TRBJ2-3, with D perhaps matching TRBD1 (7 bases). The CDR3 consists of 17 residues. Germline V gives CDR1 DFQATT, CDR2 SNEGSKA (reference sequence). V gave up 0 bases and J gave up 2 bases, with 18 bases separating them. CDR3 sequence (DNA): TGCAGTGCTAGAGATTGGAGGGACAGAATGAACACAGATACGCAGTATTTT. It translates to CSARDWRDRMNTDTQYF.

This clonotype was observed many times. CDR3 nucleotide sequence: TGCAGTGCTCAACCTCAGGCTTGGGATGGCTACACCTTC. It encodes CSAQPQAWDGYTF. The chain is built from TRBV20-1 and TRBJ1-2; D uncertain. Trimming removed 5 bases at V and 6 bases at J, with 16 bases between. The CDR3 length is 13 residues. Germline V gene data show CDR1 as DFQATT and CDR2 as SNEGSKA (reference sequence).